The next 26 T cell receptor beta chains were all read from a single sample in a study of patients and donors after allogeneic stem cell transplantation. A single record per CDR3 protein comes from TCRdb applying MiXCR to the RT-PCR reads. The repertoire holds 410,000 or so distinct CDR3 sequences, around 16% seen once, with around 6.8% in the top ten. Specimen: blood, either unsorted or a sorted T cell fraction (not recorded which). The source of these receptors is a human donor who was either an allogeneic HSCT recipient or a stem cell or donor lymphocyte infusion donor (not recorded which). It is not recorded whose cells these are; they may come from a transplant donor.

This clonotype was seen ten or more times. The genes are TRBV12-3 or TRBV12-4 and TRBJ2-2; 8 bases match TRBD1. The J segment lost 1 base and the V segment lost 5 bases, leaving 3 bases of the junction unmatched. The CDR3 length is 15 residues. The CDR3 coding sequence is TGTGCCAGCAGTCCCGGGACAGGGAACACCGGGGAGCTGTTTTTT. Its translation: CASSPGTGNTGELFF.

The chain recombines TRBV5-1 with TRBJ2-7; 9 nucleotides align to TRBD1. V shed 4 bases and J 2 bases; nucleotides not matched to a gene: 13. Germline V gene sequence: CDR1 SGHRS, CDR2 YFSETQ. CDR3 length equals 17 residues. CDR3 in DNA: TGCGCCAGCAGCAAATACCCGGGACAGGGTATGGCCTACGAGCAGTACTTC. Protein sequence: CASSKYPGQGMAYEQYF.

The V and J genes are TRBV5-1 and TRBJ1-4, with a weak D call TRBD1 (5 bases). Germline CDR1 reads SGHRS; CDR2 reads YFSETQ. The V end lost 4 bases, the J end lost 1 base, and 8 bases lay between the germline ends. The CDR3 totals 14 residues. CDR3 nucleotide sequence: TGCGCCAGCAGCGAAGGGGAAACTAATGAAAAACTGTTTTTT. Residues: CASSEGETNEKLFF. The full variable domain, with the rest looked up from reference TRBV5-1 and TRBJ1-4, is KAGVTQTPRYLIKTRGQQVTLSCSPISGHRSVSWYQQTPGQGLQFLFEYFSETQRNKGNFPGRFSGRQFSNSRSEMNVSTLELGDSALYLCASSEGETNEKLFFGSGTQLSVL.

The gene calls are TRBV7-2 and TRBJ1-1, with D uncertain. The CDR3 totals 14 residues. Trimming shortened V by 5 bases and J by 3 bases, and 13 bases separated the two germline ends. Germline V gives CDR1 SGHTA, CDR2 FQGNSA. CDR3 region: CASSRPKGYTEAFF. As DNA, the CDR3 is TGTGCCAGCAGCCGGCCAAAGGGCTACACTGAAGCTTTCTTT.

This clonotype was detected a few times. The chain uses TRBV2 and TRBJ2-5; D may be TRBD2 (6 bases). This CDR3 is 13 amino acids long. V was trimmed by 4 bases and J by 4 bases, leaving 10 bases between them. Germline values: CDR1 SNHLY, CDR2 FYNNEI. The CDR3 DNA is TGTGCCAGCAGTGGGGGACTGGGAGAGACCCAGTACTTC. It encodes CASSGGLGETQYF.

The V gene is TRBV10-3, the J gene TRBJ2-1, with TRBD1 matching 10 bases. This CDR3 is built from 15 residues. Germline CDR1 reads ENHRY; CDR2 reads SYGVKD. Trimming cost V 4 bases and J 6 bases; bases outside gene matches: 6. CDR3 residues: CAISVTGTGVNEQFF. In nucleotides, the CDR3 is TGTGCCATCAGTGTTACCGGGACAGGGGTCAATGAGCAGTTCTTC.

V usage is TRBV4-1 and J usage is TRBJ1-5; tentatively, D is TRBD1 (5 bases). The CDR3 covers 15 residues. From germline, CDR1 is MGHRA and CDR2 YSYEKL. V was trimmed by 6 bases and J by 4 bases, leaving 16 bases between them. The DNA of the CDR3 is TGCGCCAGCAGTCCAAGAGGGCAGGGAAATCAGCCCCAGCATTTT. Protein product: CASSPRGQGNQPQHF.

CDR3: CASSLLPRGPYNEQFF. CDR3 DNA: TGTGCCAGCAGCTTGTTACCGCGGGGCCCCTACAATGAGCAGTTCTTC. The chain recombines TRBV7-3 with TRBJ2-1; tentatively, D is TRBD2 (6 bases). The CDR3 has 16 residues. Germline CDR1 SGHTA, CDR2 FQGTGA. Trimming took 3 bases from V and 2 from J, leaving 14 bases between them.

This clonotype has only a few counts. V usage is TRBV24-1 and J usage is TRBJ2-5, with D perhaps matching TRBD2 (5 bases). Germline CDR1 KGHDR, CDR2 SFDVKD. Trimming cost V 6 bases and J 5 bases, with 12 bases left between them. The CDR3 covers 13 residues. Written as DNA, the CDR3 is TGTGCCACCAGTTCTAGCCCGGTCGAGACCCAGTACTTC. Encoded protein: CATSSSPVETQYF.

The V and J genes are TRBV9 and TRBJ1-4; no definite D call. CDR1 is SGDLS, CDR2 YYNGEE, per germline. The CDR3 runs 15 residues. Trimming removed 0 bases from V and 5 bases from J, with 11 bases in between. The CDR3 DNA sequence: TGTGCCAGCAGCGTAGAGGGCAGAAAGAATGAAAAACTGTTTTTT. As protein: CASSVEGRKNEKLFF.

The chain combines TRBV12-3 or TRBV12-4 with TRBJ1-4; no reliable D call. CDR3 size: 15 residues. The V and J ends lost 5 bases and 7 bases respectively, with 17 bases between them. As DNA, the CDR3 is TGTGCCAGCAGTCTCAGGACGAAGGGAGGTGAAAAACTGTTTTTT. Protein product: CASSLRTKGGEKLFF.

In this sample, this clonotype turned up a few times. This chain joins TRBV28 and TRBJ1-2; possible D gene TRBD1, 5 bases. Germline CDR1 and CDR2: MDHEN and SYDVKM. V lost 5 bases and J lost 8, with 12 bases in between. CDR3 size: 12 residues. The CDR3: CASSPSGGGYTF. The CDR3 DNA reads TGTGCCAGCAGTCCTTCCGGGGGAGGCTACACCTTC.

For the CDR3, the DNA is TGCAGTGCCCCGGGGATGGGGGGAGAGACCCAGTACTTC. It codes for CSAPGMGGETQYF. The chain employs TRBV20-1 and TRBJ2-5; D perhaps matches TRBD2 (6 bases). V was trimmed by 6 bases and J by 4 bases, leaving 15 bases between them. CDR1 and CDR2 (germline): DFQATT, SNEGSKA (reference sequence). The CDR3 is made up of 13 amino acids.

This sequence joins TRBV2 and TRBJ1-1; D unclear. Trimming shortened V by 2 bases and J by 11 bases, and 15 bases separated the two germline ends. Germline assignment: CDR1 SNHLY and CDR2 FYNNEI. The CDR3 sequence is 13 residues long. The CDR3 bases are TGTGCCAGCAGTGAACGGCAGACCGGGCCGGCTTTCTTT. This translates into CASSERQTGPAFF.

Turning to this clonotype: It is likely a read error, because the conserved phenylalanine at the end of the CDR3 is missing. The gene calls are TRBV4-1 and TRBJ2-2; D ambiguous. The length of the CDR3 is 15 residues. Germline V gene data show CDR1 as MGHRA and CDR2 as YSYEKL. V lost 0 bases and J lost 6, with 11 bases in between. The CDR3, as DNA: TGCGCCAGCAGCCAAGAATGGTCAGCAGCCGGGGAGCTGTTTTCT. Protein sequence: CASSQEWSAAGELFS.

The rearrangement joins TRBV11-3 to TRBJ2-1; D is unclear. Germline V gene sequence: CDR1 SGHNT, CDR2 YENEEA. Between the trimmed V and J ends, which lost 6 bases and 0 bases, there was a span of 9 bases. The CDR3 runs 14 residues. The CDR3 DNA sequence: TGTGCCAGCAGAGGAAAACCCTCCTACAATGAGCAGTTCTTC. Protein: CASRGKPSYNEQFF. The complete variable domain, with remaining parts taken from reference TRBV11-3 and TRBJ2-1, reads EAGVVQSPRYKIIEKKQPVAFWCNPISGHNTLYWYLQNLGQGPELLIRYENEEAVDDSQLPKDRFSAERLKGVDSTLKIQPAELGDSAVYLCASRGKPSYNEQFFGPGTRLTVL.

The chain combines TRBV20-1 with TRBJ1-1; no clear D. CDR3 size: 19 residues. The germline V gene encodes CDR1 DFQATT and CDR2 SNEGSKA (reference sequence). V was cut by 1 base and J by 4 bases, with 28 bases left in between. CDR3 in DNA: TGCAGTGCTAGAGTGCCTTACGGGCGGGCATCCCCCAGATCCACTGAAGCTTTCTTT. Translation gives CSARVPYGRASPRSTEAFF.

This rearrangement joins TRBV5-1 to TRBJ2-2; 9 positions agree with TRBD2. This CDR3 has 16 residues. The J segment lost 6 bases and the V segment lost 0 bases, leaving 6 bases of the junction unmatched. Germline loops: CDR1 SGHRS, CDR2 YFSETQ. The CDR3, as DNA: TGCGCCAGCAGCTTGGCCGAGACTAGCGGCGCCGGGGAGCTGTTTTTT. This gives the protein CASSLAETSGAGELFF. The variable domain in full, completed from reference TRBV5-1 and TRBJ2-2, reads KAGVTQTPRYLIKTRGQQVTLSCSPISGHRSVSWYQQTPGQGLQFLFEYFSETQRNKGNFPGRFSGRQFSNSRSEMNVSTLELGDSALYLCASSLAETSGAGELFFGEGSRLTVL.

Ten or more counts support this clonotype. The chain employs TRBV20-1 and TRBJ2-7; TRBD2 matches 11 bases. V shed 3 bases and J 0 bases; nucleotides not matched to a gene: 4. The CDR3 spans 15 residues. Germline CDR1 reads DFQATT; CDR2 reads SNEGSKA (reference sequence). As DNA, the CDR3 is TGCAGTGCTAGGGCCGGGACTAGCGGCTCCTACGAGCAGTACTTC. Translated: CSARAGTSGSYEQYF.

This clonotype was observed many times. The chain carries TRBV4-2 and TRBJ2-2, with TRBD1 matching over 10 bases. Per germline, CDR1 LGHNA and CDR2 YNFKEQ. J lost 5 bases, V lost 0 bases, and 12 bases had no gene match. The CDR3 has 19 residues. The CDR3 loop is CASSQDWTGGVRATGELFF. The CDR3 DNA reads as TGTGCCAGCAGCCAAGATTGGACAGGGGGGGTTAGGGCAACCGGGGAGCTGTTTTTT.

This chain joins TRBV7-9 and TRBJ1-2, with a possible D match to TRBD1 (6 bases). The V gene lost 5 bases and the J gene lost 4 bases, with 23 bases spanning the gap. The CDR3 covers 17 residues. The germline CDR1 and CDR2 sequences are SEHNR and FQNEAQ (reference sequence). The DNA for the CDR3 is TGTGCCAGCAGCGACCCACAAAACAGGGAGCCCCCCTATGGCTACACCTTC. Amino acids: CASSDPQNREPPYGYTF.

This clonotype has more than one count but fewer than ten. The chain uses TRBV7-2 and TRBJ2-6; the D gene is possibly TRBD2 (6 bases). This CDR3 comprises 16 residues. Trimming took 1 base from V and 1 from J, leaving 8 bases between them. CDR1 and CDR2 from the germline V gene are SGHTA and FQGNSA. In nucleotides, the CDR3 is TGTGCCAGCAGCTTAGTAGGGACTTCTGGGGCCAACGTCCTGACTTTC. The encoded protein is CASSLVGTSGANVLTF.

This clonotype was seen a few times. V usage is TRBV12-3 or TRBV12-4 and J usage is TRBJ1-2, with D possibly being TRBD1 (5 bases). V lost 5 bases and J 10 bases, leaving 20 bases between the germline ends. This CDR3 comprises 14 residues. The CDR3 loop is CASSAGLPRVFYTF. The DNA for the CDR3 is TGTGCCAGCAGTGCGGGCCTTCCCAGGGTTTTCTACACCTTC.

This clonotype was found many times. The V gene is TRBV4-2, the J gene TRBJ1-5; 7 bases agree with TRBD1. After removal of 5 bases from V and 8 bases from J, the junction contained 6 bases not matched to a gene. The CDR3 runs 13 residues. CDR1 and CDR2 (germline): LGHNA, YNFKEQ. In DNA, the CDR3 is TGTGCCAGCAGCGTCCGACAGGGTGAGCCCCAGCATTTT. This gives the protein CASSVRQGEPQHF.

V is TRBV6-1 and J is TRBJ2-2; TRBD2 agrees at 11 bases. CDR1 MNHNS and CDR2 SASEGT come from the germline V gene. The J segment lost 3 bases and the V segment lost 6 bases, leaving 3 bases of the junction unmatched. This CDR3 spans 15 amino acids. The CDR3 region has the DNA TGTGCCAGCAGGCTAGCGGGAGGCTACACCGGGGAGCTGTTTTTT. Translation: CASRLAGGYTGELFF.

This clonotype was observed a handful of times. The genes are TRBV7-3 and TRBJ2-2; D may be TRBD1 (6 bases). The CDR3 is 16 amino acids. V shed 0 bases and J shed 9 bases, with 17 bases lying between them. Looked up from germline, CDR1 is SGHTA and CDR2 is FQGTGA. CDR3 nucleotide sequence: TGTGCCAGCAGCTTAACCGCCGGACAGAATGGCCGGGAGCTGTTTTTT. Translation gives CASSLTAGQNGRELFF. Based on the CDR3 plus reference TRBV7-3 and TRBJ2-2, the full variable domain is GAGVSQTPSNKVTEKGKYVELRCDPISGHTALYWYRQSLGQGPEFLIYFQGTGAADDSGLPNDRFFAVRPEGSVSTLKIQRTERGDSAVYLCASSLTAGQNGRELFFGEGSRLTVL.